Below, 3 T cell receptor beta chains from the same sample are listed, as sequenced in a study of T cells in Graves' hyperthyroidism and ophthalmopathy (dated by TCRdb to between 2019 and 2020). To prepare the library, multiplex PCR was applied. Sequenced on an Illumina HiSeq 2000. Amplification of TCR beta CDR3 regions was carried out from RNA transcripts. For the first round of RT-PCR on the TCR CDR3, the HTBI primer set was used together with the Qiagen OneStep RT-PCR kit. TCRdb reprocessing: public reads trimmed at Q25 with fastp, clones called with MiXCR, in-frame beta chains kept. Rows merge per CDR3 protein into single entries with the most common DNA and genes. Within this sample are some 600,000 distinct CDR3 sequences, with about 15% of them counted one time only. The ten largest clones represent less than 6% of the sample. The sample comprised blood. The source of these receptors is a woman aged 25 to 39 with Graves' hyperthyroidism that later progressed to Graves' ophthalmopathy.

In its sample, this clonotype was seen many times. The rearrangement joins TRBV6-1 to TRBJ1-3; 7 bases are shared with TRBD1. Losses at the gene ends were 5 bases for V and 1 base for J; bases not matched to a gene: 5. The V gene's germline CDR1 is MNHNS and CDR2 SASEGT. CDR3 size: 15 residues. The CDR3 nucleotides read TGTGCCAGCAGTAAACAGACAGGGTCTGGAAACACCATATATTTT. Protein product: CASSKQTGSGNTIYF.

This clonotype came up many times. Written as DNA, the CDR3 is TGTGCCCTAGGGCGGGAGGTGACAGATACGCAGTATTTT. Translating gives CALGREVTDTQYF. The J gene is TRBJ2-3, the V gene TRBV30, with TRBD2 matching over 8 bases. In germline, CDR1 is GTSNPN, CDR2 SVGIG (reference sequence). The V gene end was trimmed by 8 bases and the J gene end by 3 bases; junction bases not matched to a gene: 7. CDR3 length: 13 amino acids.

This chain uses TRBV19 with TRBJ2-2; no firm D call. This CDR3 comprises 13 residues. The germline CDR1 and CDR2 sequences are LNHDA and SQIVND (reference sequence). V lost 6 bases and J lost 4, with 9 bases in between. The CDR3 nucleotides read TGTGCCAGTAGCCCGACACTCACCGGGGAGCTGTTTTTT. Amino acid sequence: CASSPTLTGELFF.